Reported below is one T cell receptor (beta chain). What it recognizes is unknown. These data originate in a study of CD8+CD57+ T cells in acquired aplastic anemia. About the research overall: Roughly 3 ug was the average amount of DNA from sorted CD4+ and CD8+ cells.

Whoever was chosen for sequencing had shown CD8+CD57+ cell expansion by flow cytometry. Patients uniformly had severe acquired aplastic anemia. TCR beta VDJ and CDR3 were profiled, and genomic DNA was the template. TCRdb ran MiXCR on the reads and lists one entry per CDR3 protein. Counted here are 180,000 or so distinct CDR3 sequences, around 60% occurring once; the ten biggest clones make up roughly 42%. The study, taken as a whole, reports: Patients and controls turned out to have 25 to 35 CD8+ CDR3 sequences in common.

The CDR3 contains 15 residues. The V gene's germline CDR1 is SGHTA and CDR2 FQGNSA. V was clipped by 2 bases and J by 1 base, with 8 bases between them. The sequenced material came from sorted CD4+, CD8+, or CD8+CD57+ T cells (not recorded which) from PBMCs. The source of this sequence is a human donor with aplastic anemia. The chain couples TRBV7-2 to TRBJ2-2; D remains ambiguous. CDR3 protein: CASSLSAVNTGELFF. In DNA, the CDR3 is TGTGCCAGCAGCTTATCTGCAGTGAACACCGGGGAGCTGTTTTTT.